These T cell receptor beta chains were read from a single sample in a study of cytomegalovirus exposure and HLA in healthy donors. Libraries were prepared by immunoSEQ multiplex PCR; TCRdb keeps only in-frame clonotypes and omits some of them. The sample holds about 130,000 clones, approximately 73% seen once. Source material: PBMCs. The receptors come from a man between 60 and 75 years old in good health and CMV-seropositive. CDR3s leave out the opening cysteine and the closing phenylalanine or tryptophan. Fields, in order: D gene, V gene, J gene, CDR3 protein. The D gene is left open where the match is weak.

.	TRBV5-1	TRBJ2-7	ASSLAQLGFKGEQY
.	TRBV6-5	TRBJ1-2	ASRVPGLRGGYT
.	TRBV19	TRBJ2-2	ASGLGGRTGELF
.	TRBV15	TRBJ2-3	ATSRDPASQRAQY
.	TRBV28	TRBJ2-7	ASSPPGHRITKSYEQY
.	TRBV7-2	TRBJ1-4	ASSPLMGGRGEKLF
TRBD2	TRBV5-4	TRBJ2-3	ASSHAGGPDTQY
.	TRBV28	TRBJ2-7	ASSFPFPAGNKIYEQY
TRBD1	TRBV19	TRBJ2-1	ASSLRDRGITNEQF
TRBD1	TRBV5-1	TRBJ2-3	ASYTGQGVTDTQY
TRBD2	TRBV5-1	TRBJ2-1	ASSLDSGGTIWF
.	TRBV27	TRBJ2-4	ASSFRGLGVAKNIQY
TRBD2	TRBV10-3	TRBJ2-7	AIGTGTSAYEQY
.	TRBV4-1	TRBJ2-5	ASSQLELSETQY
TRBD1	TRBV29-1	TRBJ1-1	SVETGLNTEAF
.	TRBV6-5	.	ASKAHYEQY
TRBD2	TRBV4-2	TRBJ2-3	ASSQGITAGGGTDTQY
TRBD1	TRBV9	TRBJ2-7	ASSIQGTAYEQY
TRBD1	TRBV5-1	TRBJ1-2	ASSYNRDRGGYT
.	TRBV5-1	TRBJ1-1	ASSLGDLAGSAEAF
.	TRBV30	TRBJ1-2	AWGTLGNGVSGYT